This T cell receptor (beta chain) was retrieved from a study of PD-1 blockade in classical Hodgkin lymphoma. Findings and caveats of the study: Newly diagnosed patients had diversity similar to the baseline diversity of complete responders. Baseline TCR diversity was reportedly lower in newly diagnosed patients than in healthy donors. It was reported as lower still in relapsed/refractory patients.

There was relapse after autologous stem cell transplantation in every patient, and there was variation in brentuximab vedotin exposure. Germline V gene lookup returns CDR1 MNHNY and CDR2 SVGAGI (reference sequence). V was shortened by 4 bases and J by 5 bases, with 5 bases between the two germline ends. This CDR3 comprises 11 residues. Measured with immunoSEQ multiplex PCR; TCRdb has only the in-frame clones, and not every one. The table has about 72,000 clones, about 92% seen once. Points on this clone: Its antigen remains unknown.

This clonotype was sampled from a human donor with classical Hodgkin lymphoma. The input for sequencing was peripheral blood mononuclear cells (PBMCs), taken at baseline. The rearrangement uses TRBV6-6 and TRBJ2-5; D is ambiguous. The CDR3 spells CASSLGETQYF. Written as DNA, the CDR3 is TGTGCCAGCAGTTTGGGGGAGACCCAGTACTTC.